These T cell receptor beta chains were read from a single sample in a study of CD8+ T cells in alopecia areata. TCRdb keeps only in-frame clones here, not all; method: immunoSEQ multiplex PCR. Among over 150,000 clones, roughly 60% were seen once, and the ten largest hold about 14%. The sequencing here drew on CD4+ T cells sorted from blood, taken at week 24, from a patient treated with tofacitinib. The receptors come from a human donor with alopecia areata. Both conserved end residues are part of each CDR3. A D gene is named only where the DNA matches it firmly. Clone size is given for some rows only: seen once, a few or many times, or a class if the clone is expanded.

D: -
J: TRBJ2-4
size: -
V: TRBV6-5
CDR3: CASRATALAKNIQYF
DNA: TGTGCCAGCCGAGCTACAGCACTAGCCAAAAACATTCAGTACTTC

D: -
J: TRBJ1-1
size: -
V: TRBV7-9
CDR3: CASSTGKNTEAFF
DNA: TGTGCCAGCAGCACAGGGAAGAACACTGAAGCTTTCTTT

D: -
J: TRBJ1-1
size: -
V: TRBV29-1
CDR3: CSVDRVHRWNTEAFF
DNA: TGCAGCGTCGACCGGGTCCACCGATGGAACACTGAAGCTTTCTTT

D: TRBD1
J: TRBJ2-6
size: -
V: TRBV29-1
CDR3: CSVADRVYSGANVLTF
DNA: TGCAGCGTTGCGGACAGGGTTTACTCTGGGGCCAACGTCCTGACTTTC

D: -
J: TRBJ2-7
size: -
V: TRBV18
CDR3: CASSPPAGSPYEQYF
DNA: TGTGCCAGCTCACCACCGGCAGGGAGCCCCTACGAGCAGTACTTC

D: -
J: TRBJ2-2
size: -
V: TRBV30
CDR3: CAWTYGTGELFF
DNA: TGTGCCTGGACATACGGAACTGGGGAGCTGTTTTTT

D: -
J: TRBJ1-3
size: -
V: TRBV4-2
CDR3: CASSQGGYENTIYF
DNA: TGTGCCAGCAGCCAAGGGGGCTATGAAAACACCATATATTTT

D: TRBD1
J: TRBJ1-2
size: -
V: TRBV19
CDR3: CASNPTGSYGYTF
DNA: TGTGCCAGCAACCCGACAGGGTCCTATGGCTACACCTTC

D: -
J: TRBJ2-7
size: -
V: TRBV29-1
CDR3: CSVGSPLLYEQYF
DNA: TGCAGCGTCGGGTCCCCACTACTATACGAGCAGTACTTC

D: TRBD1
J: TRBJ1-6
size: few
V: TRBV7-3
CDR3: CASKQGAENSPLHF
DNA: TGTGCCAGCAAACAGGGGGCGGAGAATTCACCCCTCCACTTT

D: -
J: TRBJ2-5
size: once
V: TRBV2
CDR3: CASGGARGTQYF
DNA: TGTGCCAGCGGTGGGGCTCGGGGGACCCAGTACTTC

D: TRBD1
J: TRBJ2-1
size: -
V: TRBV5-1
CDR3: CASRSPGQGLYNEQFF
DNA: TGCGCCAGCAGAAGCCCGGGACAGGGTCTCTACAATGAGCAGTTCTTC

D: -
J: TRBJ1-5
size: few
V: TRBV30
CDR3: CAWNSGASGGNQPQHF
DNA: TGTGCCTGGAACTCCGGGGCCTCAGGGGGCAATCAGCCCCAGCATTTT

D: TRBD1
J: TRBJ1-1
size: few
V: TRBV4-2
CDR3: CASSSRQGGNTEAFF
DNA: TGTGCCAGCAGCAGTCGACAGGGGGGGAACACTGAAGCTTTCTTT

D: -
J: TRBJ1-2
size: once
V: TRBV29-1
CDR3: CSAPAQGLGYTF
DNA: TGCAGCGCCCCGGCCCAGGGCCTCGGCTACACCTTC

D: -
J: TRBJ1-1
size: -
V: TRBV18
CDR3: CASSRSAEAFF
DNA: TGTGCCAGCTCCCGATCCGCTGAAGCTTTCTTT

D: -
J: TRBJ2-7
size: few
V: TRBV6-5
CDR3: CASSALTGTHYEQYF
DNA: TGTGCCAGCAGTGCACTTACCGGGACCCACTACGAGCAGTACTTC

D: TRBD2
J: TRBJ2-5
size: -
V: TRBV4-1
CDR3: CASSTRLAGGSDKTQYF
DNA: TGCGCCAGCAGCACTCGACTAGCGGGGGGGTCAGACAAGACCCAGTACTTC

D: TRBD1
J: TRBJ2-7
size: -
V: TRBV6-1
CDR3: CASRLDRGPYEQYF
DNA: TGTGCCAGCAGGCTCGACAGGGGCCCCTACGAGCAGTACTTC

D: -
J: TRBJ2-7
size: -
V: TRBV29-1
CDR3: CSARQVLGREQYF
DNA: TGCAGCGCCCGACAGGTGCTGGGGAGGGAGCAGTACTTC

D: TRBD2
J: TRBJ2-3
size: -
V: TRBV7-2
CDR3: CASSPGQRGGGHTQYF
DNA: TGTGCCAGCAGCCCCGGACAGCGGGGGGGCGGGCATACGCAGTATTTT

D: -
J: TRBJ2-7
size: -
V: TRBV19
CDR3: CASSYAYEQYF
DNA: TGTGCCAGTAGTTACGCCTACGAGCAGTACTTC

D: -
J: TRBJ2-7
size: once
V: TRBV28
CDR3: CATLTDSPYVYEQYF
DNA: TGTGCCACCCTTACCGACAGCCCCTATGTTTACGAGCAGTACTTC

D: -
J: TRBJ2-7
size: -
V: TRBV7-9
CDR3: CASSLGGLYEQYF
DNA: TGTGCCAGCAGCTTAGGCGGACTCTACGAGCAGTACTTC

D: -
J: TRBJ2-7
size: -
V: TRBV25-1
CDR3: CASSGPVYEQYF
DNA: TGTGCCAGCAGTGGACCGGTCTACGAGCAGTACTTC

D: -
J: TRBJ1-4
size: -
V: TRBV29-1
CDR3: CSVEELQGVFF
DNA: TGCAGCGTTGAAGAACTCCAGGGTGTGTTTTTT

D: -
J: TRBJ2-3
size: -
V: TRBV30
CDR3: CAWTVSTDTQYF
DNA: TGTGCCTGGACAGTTAGCACAGATACGCAGTATTTT

D: -
J: TRBJ1-6
size: -
V: TRBV30
CDR3: CAWSVNSPLHF
DNA: TGTGCCTGGAGTGTCAATTCACCCCTCCACTTT

D: -
J: TRBJ1-2
size: -
V: TRBV30
CDR3: CAWSDRQASYTF
DNA: TGTGCCTGGAGCGACAGACAAGCGAGCTACACCTTC

D: -
J: TRBJ2-3
size: -
V: TRBV13
CDR3: CASSLRPTDTQYF
DNA: TGTGCCAGCAGCCTAAGACCGACAGATACGCAGTATTTT

D: -
J: TRBJ1-1
size: -
V: TRBV18
CDR3: CASSPPGRADTEAFF
DNA: TGTGCCAGCTCACCACCCGGCAGGGCGGACACTGAAGCTTTCTTT

D: TRBD2
J: TRBJ2-7
size: -
V: TRBV6-5
CDR3: CASSTVGGGVNEQYF
DNA: TGTGCCAGCAGTACCGTGGGGGGGGGAGTGAACGAGCAGTACTTC

D: -
J: TRBJ2-3
size: -
V: TRBV29-1
CDR3: CSVERGATDTQYF
DNA: TGCAGCGTTGAACGGGGGGCCACAGATACGCAGTATTTT

D: TRBD1
J: TRBJ2-2
size: -
V: TRBV29-1
CDR3: CSGRQGRNTGELFF
DNA: TGCAGCGGGCGACAGGGACGGAACACCGGGGAGCTGTTTTTT

D: -
J: TRBJ1-5
size: -
V: TRBV6-5
CDR3: CASSPTVSNQPQHF
DNA: TGTGCCAGCAGCCCGACAGTTAGCAATCAGCCCCAGCATTTT

D: -
J: TRBJ2-1
size: few
V: TRBV25-1
CDR3: CASTQWNEQFF
DNA: TGTGCCAGCACACAGTGGAATGAGCAGTTCTTC

D: -
J: TRBJ2-5
size: few
V: TRBV29-1
CDR3: CSEGQTKETQYF
DNA: TGCAGCGAAGGACAGACCAAAGAGACCCAGTACTTC

D: -
J: TRBJ1-6
size: few
V: TRBV27
CDR3: CASSPRDARNSPLHF
DNA: TGTGCCAGCAGTCCCCGGGACGCAAGAAATTCACCCCTCCACTTT

D: TRBD2
J: TRBJ2-5
size: -
V: TRBV9
CDR3: CASNPSGAQETQYF
DNA: TGTGCCAGCAACCCAAGCGGGGCTCAAGAGACCCAGTACTTC

D: -
J: TRBJ2-2
size: -
V: TRBV6-5
CDR3: CASSYSRDTGELFF
DNA: TGTGCCAGCAGTTACTCGAGAGACACCGGGGAGCTGTTTTTT

D: -
J: TRBJ1-1
size: -
V: TRBV30
CDR3: CAWNLDRLNTEAFF
DNA: TGTGCCTGGAACTTGGACAGACTGAACACTGAAGCTTTCTTT

D: -
J: TRBJ2-5
size: -
V: TRBV18
CDR3: CASSRNLQETQYF
DNA: TGTGCCAGCTCACGGAATCTACAAGAGACCCAGTACTTC

D: TRBD1
J: TRBJ2-7
size: -
V: TRBV29-1
CDR3: CSVVGQGRYEQYF
DNA: TGCAGCGTTGTAGGACAGGGGCGCTACGAGCAGTACTTC

D: -
J: TRBJ1-2
size: -
V: TRBV18
CDR3: CASSPRTAWNYGYTF
DNA: TGTGCCAGCTCACCGAGGACAGCCTGGAACTATGGCTACACCTTC

D: TRBD1
J: TRBJ2-7
size: -
V: TRBV29-1
CDR3: CSVAGTGGGEQYF
DNA: TGCAGCGTTGCCGGGACAGGGGGCGGCGAGCAGTACTTC

D: -
J: TRBJ2-6
size: -
V: TRBV2
CDR3: CASSEARASGANVLTF
DNA: TGTGCCAGCAGTGAAGCGCGCGCTTCTGGGGCCAACGTCCTGACTTTC

D: TRBD1
J: TRBJ1-2
size: -
V: TRBV5-1
CDR3: CASSSGTGYYGYTF
DNA: TGCGCCAGCAGCAGCGGGACAGGCTACTATGGCTACACCTTC

D: TRBD1
J: TRBJ2-5
size: -
V: TRBV6-5
CDR3: CASRDGQGSWETQYF
DNA: TGTGCCAGCAGGGACGGACAGGGTTCGTGGGAGACCCAGTACTTC

D: -
J: TRBJ2-7
size: few
V: TRBV5-1
CDR3: CASSPDSSYEQYF
DNA: TGCGCCAGCAGCCCGGACAGCTCCTACGAGCAGTACTTC

D: -
J: TRBJ2-3
size: -
V: TRBV10-2
CDR3: CASSASGQYF
DNA: TGCGCCAGCAGTGCGTCGGGGCAGTATTTT

D: -
J: TRBJ1-2
size: -
V: TRBV2
CDR3: CASSEFRSGYTF
DNA: TGTGCCAGCAGTGAATTCAGGAGTGGCTACACCTTC

D: -
J: TRBJ2-5
size: -
V: TRBV12-5
CDR3: CASGGRETQYF
DNA: TGTGCTAGTGGTGGGCGCGAGACCCAGTACTTC

D: -
J: TRBJ2-5
size: few
V: TRBV27
CDR3: CATAGTLGETQYF
DNA: TGTGCCACTGCCGGGACCCTTGGGGAGACCCAGTACTTC

D: -
J: TRBJ1-1
size: -
V: TRBV29-1
CDR3: CSVEGAGGTEAFF
DNA: TGCAGCGTTGAAGGTGCAGGTGGCACTGAAGCCTTCTTT

D: TRBD1
J: TRBJ2-7
size: -
V: TRBV4-1
CDR3: CASSQGQGDFYEQYF
DNA: TGCGCCAGCAGCCAAGGACAGGGTGATTTTTACGAGCAGTACTTC

D: -
J: TRBJ1-5
size: -
V: TRBV6-5
CDR3: CASSYSYSSNQPQHF
DNA: TGTGCCAGCAGTTACTCCTACAGTAGCAATCAGCCCCAGCATTTT

D: -
J: TRBJ2-7
size: few
V: TRBV5-1
CDR3: CASRRDYEQYF
DNA: TGCGCCAGCAGACGGGACTACGAGCAGTACTTC